Listed here are 2 T cell receptor beta chains from one sample, sequenced in a study of T cell clonotyping in hematopoietic cell transplantation. As to time point: recipient sample about 28 days before transplant, after cytoreduction. The assay was immunoSEQ multiplex PCR, and TCRdb's table has in-frame clones only and misses some. The table shows thousands of clones, with approximately 86% occurring only once. The sample was peripheral blood mononuclear cells, taken before stem cell transplant. These TCRs come from a man in his thirties or forties with acute myeloid leukemia. Some clones in this sample may be carry-over from other donors' samples.

A few counts support this clone. V is TRBV4-3 and J is TRBJ1-1; unclear D gene. Trimming left V 0 bases short and J 5 bases short, with 7 bases between. Germline-derived CDR1 and CDR2 are LGHNA and YSLEER. There are 13 residues in the CDR3. The CDR3 coding sequence is TGCGCCAGCAGCCAAGATCCCCGAACTGAAGCTTTCTTT. It yields the protein CASSQDPRTEAFF.

The chain couples TRBV6-7 to TRBJ1-6, with TRBD1 matching 10 bases. TRBV6-7 is assigned to the ORF class and has an uncertain function. The CDR3 spans 13 residues. V lost 8 bases, J lost 9 bases, and 4 bases stayed unmatched. CDR3 amino acids: CASVDRGISPLHF. The CDR3, as DNA: TGTGCCAGCGTGGACAGGGGGATTTCACCCCTCCACTTT.